This is a list of T cell receptor beta chains from one sample in a study of relationships among human T cell subsets. Each CDR3 protein gets one entry after TCRdb re-called the multiplex PCR reads with MiXCR. The repertoire holds some 7,000 distinct CDR3 sequences, with roughly 68% as singletons. Sample: naive and transitional (CD45RA+) T cells sorted from blood. Every receptor here comes from a man between 40 and 49 years old in good health. CDR3s include the opening cysteine and the closing phenylalanine or tryptophan. A D gene is named only where the DNA matches it firmly. Clone size is given for some rows only: seen once, a few or many times, or a class if the clone is expanded.

CASSLGVGTETFF	TGTGCCAGCAGCTTGGGGGTAGGCACTGAAACTTTCTTT	TRBJ1-1	NA	TRBV11-2	NA
CASALGPGRLNTEAFF	TGTGCTAGTGCCCTTGGGCCCGGGAGATTGAACACTGAAGCTTTCTTT	TRBJ1-1	NA	TRBV12-5	few
CASSALTGYEQYF	TGCGCCAGCAGTGCCCTAACAGGTTACGAGCAGTACTTC	TRBJ2-7	NA	TRBV10-2	once
CASKPSTGTEAFF	TGTGCCAGCAAGCCAAGTACCGGCACTGAAGCTTTCTTT	TRBJ1-1	NA	TRBV27	NA
CSASPRGDSYEQYF	TGCAGTGCAAGCCCGCGGGGGGACTCCTACGAGCAGTACTTC	TRBJ2-7	TRBD2	TRBV20-1	NA
CSAPDERGNQPQHF	TGCAGTGCTCCAGACGAACGGGGCAATCAGCCCCAGCATTTT	TRBJ1-5	NA	TRBV20-1	few
CASSGLGQGEWTQYF	TGTGCCAGCAGCGGGCTGGGACAGGGAGAATGGACCCAGTACTTC	TRBJ2-5	TRBD1	TRBV7-9	NA
CASDGALVEGDGTSGSYRLNEQFF	TGTGCCTCGGACGGAGCGTTGGTTGAGGGGGACGGGACTAGCGGGAGTTATAGGCTCAATGAGCAGTTCTTC	TRBJ2-1	TRBD2	TRBV30	few
CASSLRESTDTQYF	TGTGCCAGCAGCTTACGGGAGTCTACGGATACGCAGTATTTT	TRBJ2-3	NA	TRBV7-9	once
CASINGPPRDEQFF	TGTGCCAGCATAAACGGTCCCCCGCGTGATGAGCAGTTCTTC	TRBJ2-1	NA	TRBV6-6	NA
CASSTGTSGGEQFF	TGTGCCAGCAGCACCGGGACTAGCGGCGGAGAGCAGTTCTTC	TRBJ2-1	TRBD2	TRBV7-3	once
CASRHGTSGSDEQFF	TGTGCCAGCAGGCACGGGACTAGCGGGAGTGATGAGCAGTTCTTC	TRBJ2-1	TRBD2	TRBV28	NA
CAGAGGYTEAFF	TGTGCCGGGGCAGGGGGGTACACTGAAGCTTTCTTT	TRBJ1-1	TRBD1	TRBV30	NA
CASSVSGGPLETQYF	TGTGCTAGCAGCGTGTCAGGGGGCCCATTGGAGACCCAGTACTTC	TRBJ2-5	TRBD1	TRBV7-7	NA
CASSLSLAGTNEQFF	TGTGCCAGCAGCTTAAGTCTAGCGGGAACCAATGAGCAGTTCTTC	TRBJ2-1	TRBD2	TRBV7-3	NA
CASREDRHYEQYF	TGTGCCAGCAGAGAAGACAGACACTACGAGCAGTACTTC	TRBJ2-7	NA	TRBV28	NA
CASSLELAGGDTQYF	TGTGCCAGCAGTTTAGAACTAGCGGGGGGGGATACGCAGTATTTT	TRBJ2-3	TRBD2	TRBV12-3/TRBV12-4	once
CASSSSLADHNEQFF	TGTGCCAGCAGCTCGTCACTAGCGGACCACAATGAGCAGTTCTTC	TRBJ2-1	TRBD2	TRBV7-9	few
CASSRFGTVYSNQPQHF	TGTGCCAGCAGCCGTTTTGGGACAGTTTATAGCAATCAGCCCCAGCATTTT	TRBJ1-5	TRBD1	TRBV6-5	NA
CASSQGGTGDEQYF	TGCGCCAGCAGCCAAGGAGGGACAGGGGACGAGCAGTACTTC	TRBJ2-7	TRBD1	TRBV4-1	medium-sized
CASTKTGYGNQPQHF	TGTGCCAGCACCAAAACAGGGTACGGCAATCAGCCCCAGCATTTT	TRBJ1-5	NA	TRBV28	NA
CSVTGVIGYTF	TGCAGCGTTACAGGGGTAATTGGCTACACCTTC	TRBJ1-2	TRBD1	TRBV29-1	once
CASSLESFTGLETQYF	TGCGCCAGCAGCTTGGAGAGCTTCACAGGTTTAGAGACCCAGTACTTC	TRBJ2-5	NA	TRBV5-1	NA
CAFTRQAATNEKLFF	TGTGCCTTCACAAGACAGGCGGCAACTAATGAAAAACTGTTTTTT	TRBJ1-4	NA	TRBV30	NA
CASSQPPGDRRLQPQHF	TGCGCCAGCAGCCAGCCTCCGGGGGACAGGAGGTTACAGCCCCAGCATTTT	TRBJ1-5	TRBD1	TRBV4-1	NA
CASSSAGQGVIANYGYTF	TGTGCCAGCAGCAGTGCGGGACAGGGGGTTATAGCTAACTATGGCTACACCTTC	TRBJ1-2	TRBD1	TRBV11-2	NA
CASQGRAADEQFF	TGTGCCAGCCAAGGGAGGGCGGCGGATGAGCAGTTCTTC	TRBJ2-1	TRBD2	TRBV2	NA
CASSFGPNYEQYF	TGCGCCAGCAGCTTTGGGCCCAATTACGAGCAGTACTTC	TRBJ2-7	NA	TRBV5-1	NA
CASSLDAASSYNSPLHF	TGCGCCAGCAGCTTGGACGCAGCCAGCTCCTATAATTCACCCCTCCACTTT	TRBJ1-6	NA	TRBV5-1	once
CASSERGDGPYEQYF	TGTGCCAGCAGTGAAAGGGGGGACGGCCCCTACGAGCAGTACTTC	TRBJ2-7	NA	TRBV6-1	once
CATDRDGTEAFF	TGTGCCACCGACAGGGATGGCACTGAAGCTTTCTTT	TRBJ1-1	TRBD1	TRBV14	NA
CSASGLAGLSRTDTQYF	TGCAGTGCTAGCGGGTTAGCGGGCTTGAGCCGCACAGATACGCAGTATTTT	TRBJ2-3	TRBD2	TRBV20-1	NA
CASSPGLSSYEQYF	TGTGCCAGCAGCCCGGGACTCAGCTCCTACGAGCAGTACTTC	TRBJ2-7	NA	TRBV14	NA
CASRDLTIPPYEQYF	TGTGCCAGCCGGGACCTAACAATACCCCCCTACGAGCAGTACTTC	TRBJ2-7	NA	TRBV28	NA
CASSFSRTQYF	TGTGCCAGCAGCTTCTCGAGGACGCAGTATTTT	TRBJ2-3	NA	TRBV7-2	NA
CASSQEGALSSYNEQFF	TGTGCCAGCAGCCAAGAAGGTGCTCTAAGCTCCTACAATGAGCAGTTCTTC	TRBJ2-1	NA	TRBV14	NA
CSVAPDNGSYEQYF	TGCAGCGTTGCCCCTGATAACGGGAGCTACGAGCAGTACTTC	TRBJ2-7	NA	TRBV29-1	NA
CASSRMTGSQRDTEAFF	TGTGCCAGCAGCCGTATGACAGGGAGTCAGCGGGACACTGAAGCTTTCTTT	TRBJ1-1	TRBD1	TRBV11-2	once
CASSFGPNYGYTF	TGTGCCAGCAGTTTCGGACCTAACTATGGCTACACCTTC	TRBJ1-2	NA	TRBV27	few
CASSESQEQPQHF	TGCGCCAGCAGTGAGTCGCAAGAACAGCCCCAGCATTTT	TRBJ1-5	NA	TRBV10-1	NA
CASSQGSGRGQPQHF	TGTGCCAGCAGCCAAGGTTCAGGACGTGGTCAGCCCCAGCATTTT	TRBJ1-5	NA	TRBV11-2	NA
CAWSGTVGGYTF	TGTGCCTGGAGTGGGACAGTGGGAGGCTACACCTTC	TRBJ1-2	NA	TRBV30	few
CATSRDRTREPTDTQYF	TGTGCCACCAGCAGAGATCGCACTCGGGAGCCCACAGATACGCAGTATTTT	TRBJ2-3	NA	TRBV15	NA
CASSQDLSGALNTEAFF	TGCGCCAGCAGCCAAGATTTGAGCGGGGCCTTGAACACTGAAGCTTTCTTT	TRBJ1-1	NA	TRBV4-1	NA
CASSLESAGGLADTQYF	TGCGCCAGCAGCTTGGAATCCGCGGGAGGGCTGGCAGATACGCAGTATTTT	TRBJ2-3	TRBD2	TRBV5-1	NA
CASNRGGSHYEQYF	TGTGCCAGCAATAGAGGGGGGTCCCACTACGAGCAGTACTTC	TRBJ2-7	NA	TRBV12-3/TRBV12-4	NA
CASSLFPSESSYEQYF	TGTGCCAGCAGTTTGTTTCCTAGCGAGAGCTCCTACGAGCAGTACTTC	TRBJ2-7	NA	TRBV28	few
CASSFGTPYWTEAFF	TGTGCCAGCAGCTTTGGGACACCTTATTGGACTGAAGCTTTCTTT	TRBJ1-1	NA	TRBV7-9	NA
CSAEGGSTNYGYTF	TGCAGTGCTGAAGGCGGCAGCACTAACTATGGCTACACCTTC	TRBJ1-2	NA	TRBV20-1	NA
CASSGGIGNQPQHF	TGTGCCAGCAGCGGGGGGATTGGCAATCAGCCCCAGCATTTT	TRBJ1-5	NA	TRBV5-8	once
CASSLAENTGELFF	TGTGCCAGCAGCTTGGCAGAAAACACCGGGGAGCTGTTTTTT	TRBJ2-2	NA	TRBV7-9	few
CASSLSPREQFF	TGTGCCAGCAGCCTTAGCCCACGGGAGCAGTTCTTC	TRBJ2-1	NA	TRBV7-9	NA